The entry below gives a single T cell receptor (beta chain) sequence along with its context. Its cognate antigen is unknown. This sample is drawn from a study of cytomegalovirus exposure and HLA in healthy donors. Study-level results: Previously analyzed data showed that most TCR beta V segments were productive at a frequency of about 87% or about 30%. Differences between HLA loci emerged in a later analysis of TCR association rates, with DRB1 most and HLA-C fewest. An Asian-associated ancestry cluster reportedly showed fewer N-insertions than the roughly 600-donor mean in a later analysis.

With 60 Vbeta and 13 Jbeta primers, the PCR was carried out. In the original processing: The count from a later analysis was some 76 million unique TCR beta chains, 9.5 million to 13 million of them shared. Some clones are missing from TCRdb's copy, which holds only in-frame ones; the method was immunoSEQ multiplex PCR. V and J calls and clone size come straight from that table; D and trimming were deduced from the DNA. There are under 170,000 clones in the sample; 63% occur only once, and under 7.5% lies in the top ten. Trimming pared 4 bases from V and 4 bases from J, leaving 16 bases between. The CDR3 has 16 residues. In germline, CDR1 is MGHRA, CDR2 YSYEKL.

This TCR derives from a woman aged 55 to 70 in good health and CMV-seropositive. The material sequenced was PBMCs. V and J are TRBV4-1 and TRBJ2-2, with D possibly being TRBD2 (6 bases). The CDR3 DNA sequence: TGCGCCAGCAGCCCGCCCTTAGCGGAGACCACCGGGGAGCTGTTTTTT. It is translated as CASSPPLAETTGELFF.